This paragraph covers one T cell receptor beta chain sequence. It has no known antigen specificity. No quality values exist for individual bases; no much larger clone is one base distant. Sample time point, as interpreted from the label and publication: 10-day in vitro stimulation with candidate neoantigen peptide 3. Mismatch repair deficiency was established in every enrolled patient by polymerase chain reaction or immunohistochemistry. TCR sequencing was carried out for three patients who responded to pembrolizumab therapy. About 7 ELISpot-reactive candidate neoantigen peptides were each used in a roughly 11-day in vitro stimulation before TCR sequencing. A control culture lacking peptide was run in an identical manner and was used as the baseline for calculation of clone fold changes. In the phase II trial, pembrolizumab PD-1 blockade was tested prospectively in advanced mismatch repair-deficient cancers, no matter which tissue of origin the cancers came from.

From the cysteine through the phenylalanine, the CDR3 covers 14 amino acids. The kept DNA is CDR3 alone, 42 bases in frame from the first base. V is cut by 5 bases and J by 1 base, and the space between the germline ends is 9 bases. The germline V gene (reference sequence) provides CDR1 SEHNR and CDR2 FQNEAQ. This sample stems from a study of PD-1 blockade in mismatch repair-deficient tumors (dated by TCRdb to 2017 to 2019). Context from the whole study: Between September 2013 and 2016, the trial enrolled around 89 consecutive patients with 12 mismatch repair-deficient cancer types, every one of whom had been previously treated and was progressing. Deep sequencing of TCR CDR3 regions was used to track tumor-associated T cell clones in peripheral blood of patients responding to PD-1 blockade.

Library preparation employed the immunoSEQ multiplex PCR assay. Processing in the source paper ran as follows. Clones were defined as neoantigen-specific by significant expansion to the relevant peptide and no significant expansion to any other tested peptide. Imported from immuneACCESS, the table was reduced by TCRdb to in-frame sequences with V and J called. These copies leave out some clones; in studies compared against another copy, an unresolved V gene accounts for under half, and the cause of the remainder is not known. V and J calls and clone size are as listed in that table; D and trimming were resolved from the DNA. Across this sample there are approximately 10,000 clones, with around nine tenths seen only once. The ten largest clones represent about 8.8% of the sample. Overall study outcomes, separate from this receptor: Tumor-resident clones, often undetectable in blood before treatment, expanded rapidly after pembrolizumab and then contracted, generally before radiologic responses. Clonal expansion was elicited by three of the seven peptides, yielding approximately 140 unique blood TCRs of which seven were also found in tumor, and every positive peptide was derived from frameshift mutations.

The clonotype was recovered from an adult with mismatch repair-deficient cancer. The sequence joins TRBV7-9 to TRBJ1-3, with the D gene not clear enough to name. This specimen consisted of cells cultured in vitro, obtained from a patient treated with pembrolizumab. The DNA reads TGTGCCAGCAGCATAGATTTTTCTGGAAACACCATATATTTT. Translation gives CASSIDFSGNTIYF. Extended through the reference TRBV7-9 and TRBJ1-3 proteins, this CDR3 yields the full variable domain: DTGVSQNPRHKITKRGQNVTFRCDPISEHNRLYWYRQTLGQGPEFLTYFQNEAQLEKSRLLSDRFSAERPKGSFSTLEIQRTEQGDSAMYLCASSIDFSGNTIYFGEGSWLTVV.